The 21 T cell receptor beta chains reported below all come from one sample, sequenced in a study of cytomegalovirus exposure and HLA in healthy donors. Primers: 60 Vbeta forward and 13 Jbeta reverse. Only in-frame clones appear in the TCRdb table, and some are missing; sequencing was by immunoSEQ multiplex PCR. Here the sample spans about 98,000 clones, around 70% being singletons. The sample was PBMCs. All receptors come from a man in his fifties in good health and CMV-seronegative.

V usage is TRBV5-6 and J usage is TRBJ2-7, with D possibly TRBD2 on 7 matching bases. The germline V gene has CDR1 SGHDT and CDR2 YYEEEE. The CDR3 extends over 13 amino acids. The V and J ends lost 7 bases and 6 bases respectively, with 17 bases between them. CDR3 DNA: TGTGCCAGCGCTGTGCAGGGGAGGGGCGAGCAGTACTTC. It yields the protein CASAVQGRGEQYF.

The chain carries TRBV7-2 and TRBJ1-2; D may be TRBD1 (6 bases). Germline-derived CDR1 and CDR2 are SGHTA and FQGNSA. The CDR3 is made up of 15 amino acids. V gave up 5 bases and J gave up 7 bases, with 20 bases separating them. The CDR3 region is CASSPALAGVGGYTF. The CDR3 nucleotides are TGTGCCAGCAGCCCCGCCCTCGCAGGGGTTGGTGGCTACACCTTC.

Worth noting for this clone: The junction differs from germline at one of its ends, possibly a read error. The rearrangement links TRBV7-9 to TRBJ1-4, with D possibly matching TRBD1 (6 bases). This CDR3 has 14 residues. In germline, CDR1 is SEHNR, CDR2 FQNEAQ (reference sequence). Here the CDR3 DNA reads TGTTCCAGCAGCCGGACAGCTCCTAATGAAAAACTGTTTTTT. Its translation: CSSSRTAPNEKLFF.

V usage is TRBV28 and J usage is TRBJ2-1; 7 bases map to TRBD2. Trimming cost V 6 bases and J 5 bases; bases outside gene matches: 10. The CDR3 totals 15 residues. Germline lookup yields CDR1 MDHEN and CDR2 SYDVKM. The CDR3 region is CASSSAGLKDNEQFF. The CDR3 bases are TGTGCCAGCAGCTCAGCGGGACTTAAGGACAATGAGCAGTTCTTC.

This chain joins TRBV5-6 and TRBJ1-1; D is unresolved. CDR3 length equals 14 residues. V dropped 0 bases and J dropped 0 bases, with 6 bases sitting between them. Germline V gene lookup returns CDR1 SGHDT and CDR2 YYEEEE. DNA for the CDR3: TGTGCCAGCAGCTTGGCCCCGGTGAACACTGAAGCTTTCTTT. Protein sequence: CASSLAPVNTEAFF.

In its sample, this clone was seen a few times. The rearrangement joins TRBV7-8 to TRBJ1-2, with TRBD1 identical over 9 bases. CDR3 length equals 14 residues. The germline V gene encodes CDR1 SGHVS and CDR2 FQNEAQ. The V gene end was trimmed by 5 bases and the J gene end by 5 bases; junction bases not matched to a gene: 6. In DNA, the CDR3 is TGTGCCAGCAGCCGCTCCGGGACAGGGTATGGCTACACCTTC. Translation: CASSRSGTGYGYTF.

The V and J genes are TRBV21-1 and TRBJ2-1; the D segment call TRBD2 is taken from the table without a DNA check. TRBV21-1 represents a pseudogene. The length of the CDR3 is 20 residues. The CDR3 protein is CASSKVPSGESRLTYNEQFF. CDR3 DNA sequence: TGTGCCAGCAGCAAAGTTCCTAGCGGAGAATCAAGATTAACCTACAATGAGCAGTTCTTC.

The chain recombines TRBV7-3 with TRBJ2-5; 7 bases line up with TRBD1. Germline V gene lookup returns CDR1 SGHTA and CDR2 FQGTGA. The CDR3 totals 12 residues. V shed 5 bases and J 5 bases; nucleotides not matched to a gene: 2. The CDR3 region is CASSLRGETQYF. DNA of the CDR3: TGTGCCAGCAGCCTCAGGGGGGAGACCCAGTACTTC.

The V call is TRBV5-4, the J call TRBJ2-7, with D perhaps TRBD2 (5 bases). Germline-derived CDR1 and CDR2 are SGHNT and YYREEE (reference sequence). The germline V and J ends were trimmed by 4 bases and 12 bases, with 26 bases remaining between them. The CDR3 totals 15 residues. Here the CDR3 DNA reads TGTGCCAGCAGCCGATCCCCTCCGGGAAACTACGATCGGTACTTC. This sequence encodes CASSRSPPGNYDRYF.

The V and J genes are TRBV10-3 and TRBJ1-6; the match to TRBD1 covers 8 bases. This CDR3 comprises 15 residues. The germline V gene has CDR1 ENHRY and CDR2 SYGVKD. Trimming removed 2 bases from V and 6 bases from J; junction bases left unmatched: 3. Here the CDR3 reads CAISEGDRTNSPLHF. The CDR3 nucleotides read TGTGCCATCAGTGAGGGGGACAGGACTAATTCACCCCTCCACTTT.

V gene TRBV9 combines with J gene TRBJ1-6, with D tentatively TRBD1 (5 bases). This CDR3 has 14 amino acids. Per germline, CDR1 SGDLS and CDR2 YYNGEE. Trimming left V 3 bases short and J 7 bases short, with 11 bases between. The CDR3 region is CASSDGGGNSPLHF. CDR3 in DNA: TGTGCCAGCAGCGACGGGGGAGGGAATTCACCCCTCCACTTT.

The chain has TRBV5-6 and TRBJ2-2; 7 nucleotides match TRBD1. Germline CDR1 and CDR2: SGHDT and YYEEEE. V lost 4 bases, J lost 9 bases, and 9 bases stayed unmatched. The CDR3 is made up of 14 amino acids. The CDR3 DNA sequence: TGTGCCAGCAGCCCCGGGACAGAGTTCCGGGAGCTGTTTTTT. Protein product: CASSPGTEFRELFF. The whole variable domain, filled in from reference TRBV5-6 and TRBJ2-2, reads DAGVTQSPTHLIKTRGQQVTLRCSPKSGHDTVSWYQQALGQGPQFIFQYYEEEERQRGNFPDRFSGHQFPNYSSELNVNALLLGDSALYLCASSPGTEFRELFFGEGSRLTVL.

The chain couples TRBV7-2 to TRBJ2-7; 10 bases map to TRBD1. The CDR3 has 13 amino acids. After removal of 4 bases from V and 5 bases from J, the junction contained 2 bases not matched to a gene. Germline values: CDR1 SGHTA, CDR2 FQGNSA. This CDR3 is CASSSGQGNEQYF. The DNA for the CDR3 is TGTGCCAGCAGCTCGGGACAGGGGAACGAGCAGTACTTC.

This clone has more than one count but fewer than ten. This chain connects TRBV7-9 to TRBJ1-1; tentative D call: TRBD1 (5 bases). The germline V gene has CDR1 SEHNR and CDR2 FQNEAQ (reference sequence). CDR3 length: 15 residues. Trimming stripped 1 base from V and 0 bases from J, with 9 bases between. The CDR3 protein is CASSLGGELNTEAFF. DNA for the CDR3: TGTGCCAGCAGCTTAGGGGGCGAGTTGAACACTGAAGCTTTCTTT.

The rearrangement joins TRBV5-4 to TRBJ1-4, with 8 nucleotides matching TRBD1. J lost 6 bases, V lost 5 bases, and 9 bases had no gene match. Germline CDR1 is SGHNT and CDR2 is YYREEE (reference sequence). The CDR3 has 15 residues. DNA for the CDR3: TGTGCCAGCAGTACGGACAGGGAGAATGATGAAAAACTGTTTTTT. As protein: CASSTDRENDEKLFF.

The genes are TRBV5-4 and TRBJ2-7, with 7 positions matching TRBD2. V lost 2 bases, J lost 0 bases, and 2 bases stayed unmatched. CDR3 length: 14 amino acids. CDR1 and CDR2 from the germline V gene are SGHNT and YYREEE (reference sequence). The CDR3 sequence is CASSLPGGSYEQYF. The CDR3 nucleotides read TGTGCCAGCAGCTTACCGGGGGGCTCCTACGAGCAGTACTTC.

The chain is built from TRBV28 and TRBJ1-2, with no clear D. The CDR3 is 12 residues long. Germline V gene data show CDR1 as MDHEN and CDR2 as SYDVKM. Trimming left V 10 bases short and J 2 bases short, with 11 bases between. The CDR3 nucleotides are TGTGCCACGGAGCCCCGGAACTATGGCTACACCTTC. Its protein product is CATEPRNYGYTF.

V and J are TRBV2 and TRBJ1-6; TRBD1 aligns across 7 bases. The CDR3 is made up of 15 amino acids. With V trimmed by 5 bases and J by 8 bases, 9 bases remained unmatched. Germline V gives CDR1 SNHLY, CDR2 FYNNEI. The CDR3 is CASSRGTTGHSPLHF. CDR3 DNA: TGTGCCAGCAGTCGGGGGACGACAGGGCATTCACCCCTCCACTTT.

This clone was counted once. V is TRBV5-1 and J is TRBJ2-7; unclear D gene. Germline assignment: CDR1 SGHRS and CDR2 YFSETQ. The CDR3 runs to 15 residues. Trimming took off 3 bases at V and 5 bases at J, with 18 bases between the two ends. DNA of the CDR3: TGCGCCAGCAGCTCGGCAGGCACACCTAAGGACGAGCAGTACTTC. Translating gives CASSSAGTPKDEQYF.

This clone was counted a few times. The chain is built from TRBV15 and TRBJ2-7; D is perhaps TRBD1 (6 bases). Germline assignment: CDR1 LNHNV and CDR2 YYDKDF (reference sequence). V was clipped by 2 bases and J by 2 bases, with 13 bases between them. This CDR3 is built from 15 residues. CDR3 protein: CATSRRLRGPYEQYF. CDR3 in DNA: TGTGCCACCAGCAGAAGACTCAGGGGTCCCTACGAGCAGTACTTC.

The chain couples TRBV27 to TRBJ2-7; 7 nucleotides agree with TRBD1. J was trimmed by 7 bases and V by 8 bases; bases with no gene match: 5. This CDR3 is built from 11 residues. The germline gives CDR1 MNHEY, CDR2 SMNVEV (reference sequence). This CDR3 is CASSAGGEQYF. The CDR3 DNA follows: TGTGCCAGCTCCGCAGGGGGTGAGCAGTACTTC.